These 20 T cell receptor beta chains were all obtained from the same sample, sequenced in a study of cytomegalovirus exposure and HLA in healthy donors. It was with 60 Vbeta and 13 Jbeta primers that the PCR ran. Measured with immunoSEQ multiplex PCR; TCRdb has only the in-frame clones, and not every one. Of about 180,000 clones listed, about 81% are singletons. The sequenced sample consisted of PBMCs. The receptor source for this set is a man aged 35 to 55 in good health and CMV-seronegative.

The chain uses TRBV11-2 and TRBJ1-2; 9 bases align to TRBD1. The germline CDR1 and CDR2 sequences are SGHAT and FQNNGV. This CDR3 is built from 14 residues. With V trimmed by 5 bases and J by 4 bases, 5 bases remained unmatched. CDR3 region: CASSPRTGAYGYTF. DNA for the CDR3: TGTGCCAGCAGCCCCCGGACAGGGGCCTATGGCTACACCTTC.

The V gene is TRBV2, the J gene TRBJ1-5; 8 bases fit TRBD1. Trimming cost V 3 bases and J 4 bases; bases outside gene matches: 5. This CDR3 comprises 15 residues. The germline V gene encodes CDR1 SNHLY and CDR2 FYNNEI. For the CDR3, the DNA is TGTGCCAGCAGTGATAGCGGACAGGGAAATCAGCCCCAGCATTTT. This translates into CASSDSGQGNQPQHF.

The rearrangement joins TRBV7-3 to TRBJ2-1; D is perhaps TRBD1 (6 bases). In germline, CDR1 is SGHTA, CDR2 FQGTGA. The CDR3 runs 15 residues. V was pared by 5 bases and J by 2 bases, with 13 bases between. CDR3 sequence: CASSVQGLAYNEQFF. In DNA form, the CDR3 reads TGTGCCAGCAGCGTACAGGGTTTAGCCTACAATGAGCAGTTCTTC.

This clone was recorded only once. V gene TRBV28 combines with J gene TRBJ2-7, with TRBD1 matching 11 bases. From germline, CDR1 is MDHEN and CDR2 SYDVKM. The CDR3 contains 15 residues. Germline trimming cut 6 bases from V and 3 bases from J; bases unmatched to any gene: 7. For the CDR3, the DNA is TGTGCCAGCAGGGGGGGACAGGGGGTGAACTACGAGCAGTACTTC. It codes for CASRGGQGVNYEQYF.

V gene TRBV21-1 combines with J gene TRBJ2-2; the table's D gene call, TRBD1, was not cross checked with the DNA. TRBV21-1 is noted as a pseudogene. This CDR3 spans 16 amino acids. The CDR3 DNA follows: TGTGCCAGCAGCAAGCCGGGACAGGGGAGGACCGGGGAGCTGTTTTTT. It specifies CASSKPGQGRTGELFF.

This clone was detected only once. The chain recombines TRBV10-1 with TRBJ2-1; the match to TRBD1 covers 7 bases. Losses at the gene ends were 6 bases for V and 4 bases for J; bases not matched to a gene: 6. CDR1 is WNHNN, CDR2 SYGVQD, per germline (reference sequence). This CDR3 region has 14 residues. The CDR3 nucleotides read TGCGCCAGCAGCGGCAGGGGGTTTTACAATGAGCAGTTCTTC. This codes for CASSGRGFYNEQFF.

The V and J genes are TRBV5-1 and TRBJ1-1; tentatively, D is TRBD1 (5 bases). The germline gives CDR1 SGHRS, CDR2 YFSETQ. Trimming removed 1 base at V and 5 bases at J, with 9 bases between. CDR3 size: 13 residues. The CDR3, as DNA: TGCGCCAGCAGCTTGAACGGGGGGACTGAAGCTTTCTTT. Its translation: CASSLNGGTEAFF. Using reference TRBV5-1 and TRBJ1-1 for the parts outside the CDR3, the full variable domain is KAGVTQTPRYLIKTRGQQVTLSCSPISGHRSVSWYQQTPGQGLQFLFEYFSETQRNKGNFPGRFSGRQFSNSRSEMNVSTLELGDSALYLCASSLNGGTEAFFGQGTRLTVV.

This chain connects TRBV4-1 to TRBJ2-3; 7 nucleotides match TRBD2. This CDR3 region has 16 residues. V shed 6 bases, J shed 0 bases, and the junction held 9 bases outside the gene matches. CDR1 and CDR2 from the germline V gene are MGHRA and YSYEKL. CDR3 sequence reads: CASRLTSGVSTDTQYF. The DNA for the CDR3 is TGCGCCAGCAGACTCACCAGCGGGGTTAGCACAGATACGCAGTATTTT.

The chain joins TRBV11-2 to TRBJ1-1; tentative D call: TRBD1 (6 bases). V was pared by 1 base and J by 1 base, with 13 bases between. Germline V lookup: CDR1 SGHAT, CDR2 FQNNGV. The CDR3 contains 16 residues. The CDR3 loop reads CASSLVAGTPNTEAFF. CDR3 bases: TGTGCCAGCAGCTTAGTGGCCGGGACACCGAACACTGAAGCTTTCTTT.

This chain joins TRBV15 and TRBJ2-3; D is possibly TRBD2 (7 bases). The V end was cut by 0 bases, the J end by 2 bases, with 15 bases between. This CDR3 comprises 17 residues. Germline lookup yields CDR1 LNHNV and CDR2 YYDKDF (reference sequence). The CDR3 sequence: CATSREGGAGDTDTQYF. DNA for the CDR3: TGTGCCACCAGCAGAGAAGGGGGGGCCGGAGACACAGATACGCAGTATTTT. Complete variable domain (other parts from reference TRBV15 and TRBJ2-3): DAMVIQNPRYQVTQFGKPVTLSCSQTLNHNVMYWYQQKSSQAPKLLFHYYDKDFNNEADTPDNFQSRRPNTSFCFLDIRSPGLGDTAMYLCATSREGGAGDTDTQYFGPGTRLTVL.

The V call is TRBV5-6, the J call TRBJ2-4; 7 bases are a match to TRBD1. The CDR3 extends over 17 amino acids. V shed 4 bases and J 6 bases; nucleotides not matched to a gene: 16. Per the germline V gene, CDR1 is SGHDT and CDR2 is YYEEEE. In DNA form, the CDR3 reads TGTGCCAGCAGCCCCAAATACAGGGGAATATCGGGAAACATTCAGTACTTC. As protein: CASSPKYRGISGNIQYF.

The CDR3 region has the DNA TGTGCCGGAAGACTAGCGGGCCTGAACACCGGGGAGCTGTTTTTT. As protein: CAGRLAGLNTGELFF. The V call is TRBV30, the J call TRBJ2-2, with 10 bases fitting TRBD2. Germline-derived CDR1 and CDR2 are GTSNPN and SVGIG (reference sequence). The CDR3 contains 15 residues. Unmatched junction bases numbered 7, after V lost 8 bases and J lost 1 base.

The chain employs TRBV11-2 and TRBJ2-7, with 11 positions matching TRBD2. CDR1 and CDR2 (germline): SGHAT, FQNNGV. This CDR3 is 16 amino acids long. Germline trimming cut 3 bases from V and 0 bases from J; bases unmatched to any gene: 4. The CDR3 reads CASSLTSGVSSYEQYF. Here the CDR3 DNA reads TGTGCCAGCAGCTTGACTAGCGGGGTCAGCTCCTACGAGCAGTACTTC.

The gene calls are TRBV29-1 and TRBJ2-7; TRBD1 aligns across 7 bases. The CDR3 loop spans 14 amino acids. The junction had 6 bases not matched to a gene; V was cut back by 0 bases and J by 4 bases. From germline, CDR1 is SQVTM and CDR2 ANQGSEA. CDR3 region: CSVEEDRLGYEQYF. CDR3 DNA: TGCAGCGTTGAAGAGGACAGGCTCGGGTACGAGCAGTACTTC.

This clone has only a few counts. The CDR3 region is CASSLSIAGVGYEQFF. CDR3 in DNA: TGTGCCAGCAGCTTAAGCATAGCGGGAGTCGGGTATGAGCAGTTCTTC. The chain has TRBV11-3 and TRBJ2-1; the match to TRBD2 covers 9 bases. CDR1 is SGHNT, CDR2 YENEEA, per germline. The CDR3 has 16 residues. The V gene end was trimmed by 2 bases and the J gene end by 8 bases; junction bases not matched to a gene: 10. The full variable domain, rest sourced from reference TRBV11-3 and TRBJ2-1, is EAGVVQSPRYKIIEKKQPVAFWCNPISGHNTLYWYLQNLGQGPELLIRYENEEAVDDSQLPKDRFSAERLKGVDSTLKIQPAELGDSAVYLCASSLSIAGVGYEQFFGPGTRLTVL.

Only a few counts were recorded for this clone. V is TRBV4-3 and J is TRBJ2-7; D uncertain. V lost 0 bases and J 0 bases, leaving 9 bases between the germline ends. The CDR3 consists of 15 residues. Germline V CDR1 and CDR2: LGHNA, YSLEER. In DNA, the CDR3 is TGCGCCAGCAGCCAAGAGGTCGTGAGCTCCTACGAGCAGTACTTC. This translates into CASSQEVVSSYEQYF.

This chain connects TRBV28 to TRBJ2-7; 8 bases align to TRBD2. The germline gives CDR1 MDHEN, CDR2 SYDVKM. J lost 6 bases, V lost 4 bases, and 11 bases had no gene match. The CDR3 has 15 residues. CDR3 nucleotides: TGTGCCAGCAGTTCCATCAATAGCGGGGAAGGCGAGCAGTACTTC. Translating it yields CASSSINSGEGEQYF. Complete variable domain (other parts from reference TRBV28 and TRBJ2-7): DVKVTQSSRYLVKRTGEKVFLECVQDMDHENMFWYRQDPGLGLRLIYFSYDVKMKEKGDIPEGYSVSREKKERFSLILESASTNQTSMYLCASSSINSGEGEQYFGPGTRLTVT.

This chain connects TRBV6-5 to TRBJ1-1; D unclear. This CDR3 has 14 amino acids. The V end lost 6 bases, the J end lost 1 base, and 12 bases lay between the germline ends. The germline CDR1 and CDR2 sequences are MNHEY and SVGAGI. CDR3 in DNA: TGTGCCAGCAGCGCCGGGTCCACGAACACTGAAGCTTTCTTT. Its protein is CASSAGSTNTEAFF.

V gene TRBV5-1 combines with J gene TRBJ2-3; the D gene is possibly TRBD2 (7 bases). The germline V gene encodes CDR1 SGHRS and CDR2 YFSETQ. This CDR3 has 16 residues. The V end lost 0 bases, the J end lost 4 bases, and 15 bases lay between the germline ends. The CDR3 region has the DNA TGCGCCAGCAGCTTGGCTACAGGGACTATGGCAGATACGCAGTATTTT. The encoded protein is CASSLATGTMADTQYF.

The chain employs TRBV4-1 and TRBJ2-7; 7 bases match TRBD1. The CDR3 loop spans 19 amino acids. Germline assignment: CDR1 MGHRA and CDR2 YSYEKL. The ends lost 4 bases at V and 0 bases at J; junction bases unmatched: 18. As DNA, the CDR3 is TGCGCCAGCAGCCCATACGAGCCCCAATTGGACAGGCGCTCCTACGAGCAGTACTTC. Protein sequence: CASSPYEPQLDRRSYEQYF.